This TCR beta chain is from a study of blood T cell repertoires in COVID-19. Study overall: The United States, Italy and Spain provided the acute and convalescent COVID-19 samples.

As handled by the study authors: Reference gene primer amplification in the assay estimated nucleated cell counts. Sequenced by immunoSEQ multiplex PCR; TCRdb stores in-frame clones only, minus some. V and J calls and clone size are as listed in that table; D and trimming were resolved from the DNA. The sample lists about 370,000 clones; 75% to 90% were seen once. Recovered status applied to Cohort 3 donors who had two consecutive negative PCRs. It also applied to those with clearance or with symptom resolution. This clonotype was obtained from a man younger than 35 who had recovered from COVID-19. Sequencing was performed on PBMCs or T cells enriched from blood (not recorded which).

The CDR3 DNA reads as TGTGCCACCAGTGATTCTGATTTCTCAGGCGTCTCCTACAATGAGCAGTTCTTC. This translates into CATSDSDFSGVSYNEQFF. V is TRBV24-1 and J is TRBJ2-1, with D unresolved. The V end was cut by 2 bases, the J end by 0 bases, with 16 bases between. The CDR3 length is 18 residues. Looked up from germline, CDR1 is KGHDR and CDR2 is SFDVKD.